The next 11 T cell receptor beta chains were all read from a single sample in a study of cytomegalovirus exposure and HLA in healthy donors. PCR employed 60 Vbeta and 13 Jbeta primers. The method was immunoSEQ multiplex PCR; TCRdb's version includes in-frame clones alone and lacks a portion of them. The sample contains some 220,000 clones, approximately 90% of which appear only once. Sequencing was done on a sample of PBMCs. The receptor set was obtained from a woman under 30 in good health and CMV-seronegative.

The V gene is TRBV5-1, the J gene TRBJ2-5, with a tentative D call TRBD2 (6 bases). CDR3 size: 16 residues. CDR1 is SGHRS, CDR2 YFSETQ, per germline. Trimming cost V 0 bases and J 5 bases, with 17 bases left between them. CDR3 sequence (DNA): TGCGCCAGCAGCTTGGATTGGGCGGGATCTGGGGAGACCCAGTACTTC. It specifies CASSLDWAGSGETQYF.

This chain connects TRBV7-9 to TRBJ2-3; D is possibly TRBD2 (6 bases). This CDR3 has 18 residues. V lost 4 bases to trimming and J lost 0 bases, with 20 bases between them. The V gene's germline CDR1 is SEHNR and CDR2 FQNEAQ (reference sequence). The CDR3 region is CASSSTSMIAESTDTQYF. The DNA of the CDR3 is TGTGCCAGCAGCTCGACGAGCATGATAGCGGAAAGCACAGATACGCAGTATTTT. Combining the CDR3 with reference TRBV7-9 and TRBJ2-3 gives the whole variable domain DTGVSQNPRHKITKRGQNVTFRCDPISEHNRLYWYRQTLGQGPEFLTYFQNEAQLEKSRLLSDRFSAERPKGSFSTLEIQRTEQGDSAMYLCASSSTSMIAESTDTQYFGPGTRLTVL.

The rearrangement links TRBV4-2 to TRBJ2-2; no clear D gene. Trimming took 4 bases from V and 1 from J, leaving 7 bases between them. The length of the CDR3 is 14 residues. The germline V gene has CDR1 LGHNA and CDR2 YNFKEQ. In DNA, the CDR3 is TGTGCCAGCAGCCTGTCTAAGAACACCGGGGAGCTGTTTTTT. It specifies CASSLSKNTGELFF.

The rearrangement links TRBV7-3 to TRBJ2-3; D is unresolved. Deletions cut 4 bases from V and 2 bases from J, with 7 bases between. Germline values: CDR1 SGHTA, CDR2 FQGTGA. CDR3 length: 13 residues. CDR3 residues: CASSSTNTDTQYF. CDR3 DNA: TGTGCCAGCAGCTCAACTAACACAGATACGCAGTATTTT. Full variable domain (remainder filled in from reference TRBV7-3 and TRBJ2-3): GAGVSQTPSNKVTEKGKYVELRCDPISGHTALYWYRQSLGQGPEFLIYFQGTGAADDSGLPNDRFFAVRPEGSVSTLKIQRTERGDSAVYLCASSSTNTDTQYFGPGTRLTVL.

The chain couples TRBV7-8 to TRBJ2-1, with D possibly TRBD1 on 6 matching bases. V lost 0 bases and J 2 bases, leaving 11 bases between the germline ends. This CDR3 is built from 16 residues. Per the germline V gene, CDR1 is SGHVS and CDR2 is FQNEAQ. CDR3 amino acids: CASSLAGTPTYNEQFF. For the CDR3, the DNA is TGTGCCAGCAGCTTAGCCGGGACACCAACCTACAATGAGCAGTTCTTC.

J is TRBJ1-1 and V is TRBV10-1; 7 positions match TRBD1. CDR1 and CDR2 from the germline V gene are WNHNN and SYGVQD (reference sequence). V lost 2 bases and J lost 3; bases outside the gene matches: 12. The CDR3 runs 17 residues. The CDR3 coding sequence is TGCGCCAGCAGTGAGACCAATCGACAGGGATCGGACACTGAAGCTTTCTTT. It yields the protein CASSETNRQGSDTEAFF.

This clone was counted a few times. This chain joins TRBV4-3 and TRBJ1-1, with TRBD1 matching 7 bases. Trimming removed 4 bases from V and 1 base from J; junction bases left unmatched: 3. The germline V gene has CDR1 LGHNA and CDR2 YSLEER. This CDR3 has 14 residues. For the CDR3, the DNA is TGCGCCAGCAGCCCTCGGGACAGGAACACTGAAGCTTTCTTT. This gives the protein CASSPRDRNTEAFF.

The chain has TRBV13 and TRBJ2-5, with a tentative D call TRBD2 (7 bases). The J call is in doubt because the DNA end fits TRBJ2-7 better. Germline V CDR1 and CDR2: PRHDT, FYEKMQ (reference sequence). The length of the CDR3 is 15 residues. The CDR3 reads CASSPWGGGRGEQYF. In nucleotides, the CDR3 is TGTGCCAGCAGCCCATGGGGGGGCGGAAGGGGCGAGCAGTACTTC.

CDR3 protein: CASSEGGTATNTEAFF. For the CDR3, the DNA is TGTGCCAGCAGTGAGGGCGGGACAGCGACGAACACTGAAGCTTTCTTT. The J gene is TRBJ1-1, the V gene TRBV6-1; 7 bases match TRBD1. The CDR3 has 16 residues. Trimming at V came to 3 bases and at J to 1 base, leaving 8 bases not matched to a gene. CDR1 and CDR2 (germline): MNHNS, SASEGT.

The V gene is TRBV5-1, the J gene TRBJ2-7, with D possibly matching TRBD1 (5 bases). Germline-derived CDR1 and CDR2 are SGHRS and YFSETQ. CDR3 length equals 16 residues. Trimming stripped 1 base from V and 5 bases from J, with 19 bases between. The CDR3 coding sequence is TGCGCCAGCAGCTTGCCCAGGGAACGCACCTTAGACGAGCAGTACTTC. Amino acid sequence: CASSLPRERTLDEQYF.

The rearrangement uses TRBV19 and TRBJ2-7; 9 nucleotides align to TRBD1. Germline V lookup: CDR1 LNHDA, CDR2 SQIVND (reference sequence). With 5 bases clipped from V and 4 bases from J, the junction kept 9 bases outside the gene matches. This CDR3 has 15 amino acids. The CDR3 DNA sequence: TGTGCCAGTAGTGCAACCGGGACAGGGTTATACGAGCAGTACTTC. Protein: CASSATGTGLYEQYF.